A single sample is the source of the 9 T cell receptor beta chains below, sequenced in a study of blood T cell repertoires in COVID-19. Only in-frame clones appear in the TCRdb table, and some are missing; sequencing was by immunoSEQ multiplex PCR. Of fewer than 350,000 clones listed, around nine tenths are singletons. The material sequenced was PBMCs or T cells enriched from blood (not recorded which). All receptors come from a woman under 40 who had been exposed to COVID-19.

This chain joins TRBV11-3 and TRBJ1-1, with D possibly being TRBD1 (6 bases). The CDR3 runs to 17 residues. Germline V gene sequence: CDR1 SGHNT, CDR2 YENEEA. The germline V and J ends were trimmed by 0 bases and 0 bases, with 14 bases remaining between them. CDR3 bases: TGTGCCAGCAGCTTAGAGACCCCGAGGGGGATGAACACTGAAGCTTTCTTT. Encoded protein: CASSLETPRGMNTEAFF.

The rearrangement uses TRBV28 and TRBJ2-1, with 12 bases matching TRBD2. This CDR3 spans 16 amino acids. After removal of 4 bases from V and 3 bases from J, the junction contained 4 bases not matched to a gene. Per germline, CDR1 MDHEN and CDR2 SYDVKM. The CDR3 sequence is CASSWLLAGGYNEQFF. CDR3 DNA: TGTGCCAGCAGTTGGCTACTAGCGGGGGGCTACAATGAGCAGTTCTTC.

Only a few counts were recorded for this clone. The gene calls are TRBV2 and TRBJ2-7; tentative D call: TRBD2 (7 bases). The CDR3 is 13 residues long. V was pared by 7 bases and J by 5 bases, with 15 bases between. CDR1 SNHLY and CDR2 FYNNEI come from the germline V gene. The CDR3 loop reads CASTLLGGHEQYF. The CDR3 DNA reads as TGTGCCAGCACGTTATTGGGGGGGCACGAGCAGTACTTC.

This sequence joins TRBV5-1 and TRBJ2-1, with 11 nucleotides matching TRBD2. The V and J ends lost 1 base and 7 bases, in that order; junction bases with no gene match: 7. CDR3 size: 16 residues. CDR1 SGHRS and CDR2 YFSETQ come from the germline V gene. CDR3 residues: CASSLLAGGPGNEQFF. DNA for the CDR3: TGCGCCAGCAGCTTGTTAGCGGGAGGGCCTGGGAATGAGCAGTTCTTC.

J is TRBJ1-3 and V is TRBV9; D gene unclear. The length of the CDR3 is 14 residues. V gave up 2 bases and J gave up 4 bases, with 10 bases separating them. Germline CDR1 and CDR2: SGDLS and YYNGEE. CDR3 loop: CASSVTGSGNTIYF. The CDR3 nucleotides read TGTGCCAGCAGCGTTACGGGATCCGGAAACACCATATATTTT.

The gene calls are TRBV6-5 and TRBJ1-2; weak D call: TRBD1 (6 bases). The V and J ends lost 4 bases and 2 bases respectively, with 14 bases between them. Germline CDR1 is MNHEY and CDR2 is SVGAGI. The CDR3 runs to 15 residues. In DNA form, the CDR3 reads TGTGCCAGCAGTTCGGGGGGCGCAGGGAACTATGGCTACACCTTC. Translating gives CASSSGGAGNYGYTF.

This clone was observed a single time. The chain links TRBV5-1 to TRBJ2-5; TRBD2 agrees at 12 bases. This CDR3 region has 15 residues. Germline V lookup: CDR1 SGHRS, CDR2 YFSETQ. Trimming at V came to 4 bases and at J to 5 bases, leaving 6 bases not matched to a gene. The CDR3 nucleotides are TGCGCCAGCAGCAATCTAGCGGGAGGGTTGGAGACCCAGTACTTC. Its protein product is CASSNLAGGLETQYF.

DNA for the CDR3: TGTGCCAGCAGCTCGACGGGGGTCTGGGACACTGAAGCTTTCTTT. Residues: CASSSTGVWDTEAFF. The chain employs TRBV7-9 and TRBJ1-1; D possibly corresponds to TRBD1 (5 bases). Trimming pared 4 bases from V and 3 bases from J, leaving 15 bases between. The CDR3 loop spans 15 amino acids. Germline lookup yields CDR1 SEHNR and CDR2 FQNEAQ (reference sequence).

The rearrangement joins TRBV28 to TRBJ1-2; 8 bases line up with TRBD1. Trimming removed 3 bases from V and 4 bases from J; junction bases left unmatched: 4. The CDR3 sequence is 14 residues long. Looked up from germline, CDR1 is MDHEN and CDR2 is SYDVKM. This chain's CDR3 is CASSLTGVAYGYTF. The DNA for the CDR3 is TGTGCCAGCAGTTTGACAGGGGTGGCCTATGGCTACACCTTC.